The 7 T cell receptor beta chains listed next were all sequenced from one sample in a study of shared clonotypes between healthy human individuals. Repertoires were generated with immunoSEQ multiplex PCR, while TCRdb's copy carries only in-frame clones and drops some. This table has roughly 330,000 clones, 74% appearing once. The material sequenced was memory CD4+ T cells sorted from blood. Subset described: CD45RA-negative fraction. These receptors came from a man aged 30 to 45 in good health.

The V and J genes are TRBV7-9 and TRBJ1-2; D gene unclear. Germline CDR1 reads SEHNR; CDR2 reads FQNEAQ (reference sequence). V was cut by 1 base and J by 10 bases, with 7 bases left in between. This CDR3 region has 11 residues. This CDR3 reads CASSLGGYYTF. The CDR3, as DNA: TGTGCCAGCAGCTTAGGAGGTTACTACACCTTC.

V is TRBV15 and J is TRBJ2-3; no firm D call. The CDR3 runs 16 residues. CDR1 LNHNV and CDR2 YYDKDF come from the germline V gene (reference sequence). V lost 1 base to trimming and J lost 2 bases, with 13 bases between them. For the CDR3, the DNA is TGTGCCACCAGCAGAGGAAACTCTCCCTCCACAGATACGCAGTATTTT. Protein sequence: CATSRGNSPSTDTQYF.

This clone has only a few counts. The chain combines TRBV5-1 with TRBJ1-2; perhaps TRBD1 as D (6 bases). Between the trimmed V and J ends, which lost 4 bases and 8 bases, there was a span of 15 bases. Germline-derived CDR1 and CDR2 are SGHRS and YFSETQ. This CDR3 is 13 amino acids long. CDR3 protein: CASSRGTSWGYTF. Here the CDR3 DNA reads TGCGCCAGCAGCAGGGGGACAAGTTGGGGCTACACCTTC.

The chain is built from TRBV19 and TRBJ2-7, with D hard to call. V lost 5 bases, J lost 0 bases, and 8 bases lay in between. From germline, CDR1 is LNHDA and CDR2 SQIVND (reference sequence). CDR3 length: 13 amino acids. Here the CDR3 DNA reads TGTGCCAGTAGTCCCCCGAGCTCCTACGAGCAGTACTTC. Translating gives CASSPPSSYEQYF.

V usage is TRBV23-1 and J usage is TRBJ1-2; D call uncertain. TRBV23-1 belongs to the ORF category, with a function that is uncertain. Trimming left V 2 bases short and J 6 bases short, with 19 bases between. The CDR3 contains 16 residues. The CDR3: CASSQIFETVGDGYTF. CDR3 DNA sequence: TGCGCCAGCAGTCAAATCTTTGAAACCGTTGGGGATGGCTACACCTTC.

The rearrangement joins TRBV7-6 to TRBJ2-6; D is unresolved. The CDR3 is 16 amino acids. V lost 0 bases, J lost 0 bases, and 6 bases lay in between. The germline CDR1 and CDR2 sequences are SGHVS and FNYEAQ. The CDR3 sequence is CASSLAHYSGANVLTF. The CDR3, as DNA: TGTGCCAGCAGCTTAGCGCATTACTCTGGGGCCAACGTCCTGACTTTC.

This clone was detected many times. The chain has TRBV2 and TRBJ1-1, with D maybe TRBD1 (5 bases). This CDR3 spans 14 amino acids. Germline V CDR1 and CDR2: SNHLY, FYNNEI. V was cut by 5 bases and J by 4 bases, with 14 bases left in between. The chain's CDR3 is CASSLQGAGTEAFF. As DNA, the CDR3 is TGTGCCAGCAGTCTCCAGGGTGCGGGCACTGAAGCTTTCTTT.